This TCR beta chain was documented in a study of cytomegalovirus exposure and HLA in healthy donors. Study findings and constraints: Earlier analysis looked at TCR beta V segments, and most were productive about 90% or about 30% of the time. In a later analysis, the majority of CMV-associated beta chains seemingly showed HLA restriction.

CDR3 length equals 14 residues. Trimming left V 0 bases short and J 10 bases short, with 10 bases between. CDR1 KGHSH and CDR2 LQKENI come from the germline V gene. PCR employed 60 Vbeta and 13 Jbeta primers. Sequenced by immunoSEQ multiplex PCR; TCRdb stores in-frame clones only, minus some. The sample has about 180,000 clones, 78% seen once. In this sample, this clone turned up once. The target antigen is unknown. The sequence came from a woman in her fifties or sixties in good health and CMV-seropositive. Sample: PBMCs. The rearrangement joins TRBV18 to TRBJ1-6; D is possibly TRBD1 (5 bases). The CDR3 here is CASSPPTEGSPLHF. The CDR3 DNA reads TGTGCCAGCTCACCACCAACGGAGGGGTCACCCCTCCACTTT.